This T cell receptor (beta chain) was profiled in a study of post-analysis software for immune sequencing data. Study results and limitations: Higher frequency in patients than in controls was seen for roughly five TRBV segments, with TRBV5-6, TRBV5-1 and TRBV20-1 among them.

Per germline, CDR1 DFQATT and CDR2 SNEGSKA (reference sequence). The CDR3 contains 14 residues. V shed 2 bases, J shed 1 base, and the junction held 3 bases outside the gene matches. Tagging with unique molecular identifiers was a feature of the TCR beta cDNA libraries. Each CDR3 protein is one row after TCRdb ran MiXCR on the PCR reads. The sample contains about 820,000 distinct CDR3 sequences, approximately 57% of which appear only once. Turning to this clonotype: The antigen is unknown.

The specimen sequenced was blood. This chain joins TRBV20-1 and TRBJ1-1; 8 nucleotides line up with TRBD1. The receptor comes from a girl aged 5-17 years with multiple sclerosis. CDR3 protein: CSARTGGWNTEAFF. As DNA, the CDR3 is TGCAGTGCTAGAACAGGGGGTTGGAACACTGAAGCTTTCTTT.